Shown below are 16 T cell receptor beta chains from a single sample sequenced in a study of blood T cell repertoires in COVID-19. Method: immunoSEQ multiplex PCR; TCRdb's copy keeps in-frame clones and lacks some. In the table there are more than 250,000 clones, roughly 85% of which are singletons. Specimen: peripheral blood. Receptors originate from a man between 50 and 59 years old with active or convalescent COVID-19.

Only one count was recorded for this clone. CDR3 amino acids: CASSRRDRGQGSPLHF. The DNA for the CDR3 is TGTGCCAGCAGCCGCCGGGACAGGGGGCAGGGTTCACCCCTCCACTTT. The V call is TRBV13, the J call TRBJ1-6; 12 bases match TRBD1. The V segment lost 5 bases and the J segment 9 bases; nucleotides outside the gene matches: 8. The CDR3 totals 16 residues. Germline V gene sequence: CDR1 PRHDT, CDR2 FYEKMQ (reference sequence).

This clone showed up just once. This chain uses TRBV6-6 with TRBJ1-6; 7 bases agree with TRBD1. The CDR3 consists of 16 residues. Per the germline V gene, CDR1 is MNHNY and CDR2 is SVGAGI (reference sequence). Trimming took 6 bases from V and 6 from J; bases not matched to a gene: 11. The CDR3: CASSPRQGSLNSPLHF. The CDR3 DNA is TGTGCCAGCAGCCCCAGACAGGGTTCCCTTAATTCACCCCTCCACTTT.

This clone was found a few times. This chain connects TRBV11-2 to TRBJ2-6, with TRBD1 matching 7 bases. CDR3 length: 19 amino acids. The V segment lost 4 bases and the J segment 0 bases; nucleotides outside the gene matches: 12. From germline, CDR1 is SGHAT and CDR2 FQNNGV. CDR3 residues: CASSSWTGFSNSGANVLTF. The CDR3 DNA reads TGTGCCAGCAGCTCTTGGACAGGCTTCAGTAACTCTGGGGCCAACGTCCTGACTTTC.

The V call is TRBV4-1, the J call TRBJ1-1, with unresolved D. With 4 bases removed from V and 4 bases from J, the gap between germline ends came to 16 bases. This CDR3 spans 15 amino acids. Germline lookup yields CDR1 MGHRA and CDR2 YSYEKL. The CDR3 spells CASSPFREVGTEAFF. The CDR3, as DNA: TGCGCCAGCAGCCCTTTTAGGGAGGTCGGCACTGAAGCTTTCTTT.

V is TRBV29-1 and J is TRBJ1-2; D gene ambiguous. The length of the CDR3 is 15 residues. V shed 6 bases and J shed 1 base, with 18 bases lying between them. Germline V CDR1 and CDR2: SQVTM, ANQGSEA. CDR3 amino acids: CSVGRTPGRNYGYTF. The CDR3 region has the DNA TGCAGCGTGGGGAGGACTCCCGGCCGTAACTATGGCTACACCTTC.

This clone was observed a handful of times. CDR3 residues: CASSLVVLGGAREAFF. Here the CDR3 DNA reads TGTGCCAGCAGTTTAGTTGTTTTAGGGGGGGCGAGGGAAGCTTTCTTT. The chain employs TRBV28 and TRBJ1-1; D perhaps matches TRBD1 (6 bases). Between the trimmed V and J ends, which lost 2 bases and 8 bases, there was a span of 21 bases. Germline V gene lookup returns CDR1 MDHEN and CDR2 SYDVKM. The CDR3 is 16 residues long.

The chain links TRBV30 to TRBJ1-5; D is undetermined. This CDR3 region has 13 residues. V was cut by 3 bases and J by 8 bases, with 14 bases left in between. The germline V gene encodes CDR1 GTSNPN and CDR2 SVGIG (reference sequence). CDR3 nucleotides: TGTGCCTGGAGCCTAGAGGCGGTGGAGCCCCAGCATTTT. Translating gives CAWSLEAVEPQHF.

This clone occurred once. The chain carries TRBV6-5 and TRBJ2-3, with TRBD2 matching 8 bases. The CDR3 sequence is 16 residues long. Germline CDR1 is MNHEY and CDR2 is SVGAGI. J lost 4 bases, V lost 0 bases, and 6 bases had no gene match. The chain's CDR3 is CASSYSERESADTQYF. CDR3 nucleotide sequence: TGTGCCAGCAGTTACTCCGAGCGGGAGAGCGCAGATACGCAGTATTTT.

This chain connects TRBV7-9 to TRBJ2-3, with 13 bases identical to TRBD2. Looked up from germline, CDR1 is SEHNR and CDR2 is FQNEAQ (reference sequence). V dropped 3 bases and J dropped 5; count of bases not matched to a gene: 2. The CDR3 has 15 residues. Here the CDR3 reads CASSFGLAGEDTQYF. The CDR3 DNA follows: TGTGCCAGCAGCTTTGGACTAGCGGGAGAAGATACGCAGTATTTT.

The rearrangement joins TRBV11-2 to TRBJ2-7; 7 bases align to TRBD2. After removal of 4 bases from V and 3 bases from J, the junction contained 6 bases not matched to a gene. Germline values: CDR1 SGHAT, CDR2 FQNNGV. The CDR3 is 14 residues long. The CDR3 bases are TGTGCCAGCAGCTCACGGGACTACAACTACGAGCAGTACTTC. This encodes CASSSRDYNYEQYF. The variable domain in full, with the rest retrieved from reference TRBV11-2 and TRBJ2-7, is EAGVAQSPRYKIIEKRQSVAFWCNPISGHATLYWYQQILGQGPKLLIQFQNNGVVDDSQLPKDRFSAERLKGVDSTLKIQPAKLEDSAVYLCASSSRDYNYEQYFGPGTRLTVT.

This chain connects TRBV27 to TRBJ2-7; 10 bases are a match to TRBD2. The V segment lost 4 bases and the J segment 5 bases; nucleotides outside the gene matches: 14. CDR1 is MNHEY and CDR2 is SMNVEV in the germline V gene (reference sequence). The CDR3 totals 17 residues. This CDR3 reads CASSSPSSSGRLNEQYF. Here the CDR3 DNA reads TGTGCCAGCAGTTCACCTTCCTCTAGCGGGAGATTAAACGAGCAGTACTTC.

This clone was counted between two and nine times. This chain uses TRBV2 with TRBJ1-6, with TRBD1 matching 7 bases. Germline V gene lookup returns CDR1 SNHLY and CDR2 FYNNEI. The CDR3 runs 15 residues. With V trimmed by 0 bases and J by 6 bases, 2 bases remained unmatched. CDR3: CASSEAAGGNSPLHF. CDR3 DNA sequence: TGTGCCAGCAGTGAAGCTGCAGGGGGTAATTCACCCCTCCACTTT.

V and J are TRBV27 and TRBJ2-7, with TRBD2 matching over 8 bases. The germline V gene has CDR1 MNHEY and CDR2 SMNVEV (reference sequence). After removal of 5 bases from V and 0 bases from J, the junction contained 9 bases not matched to a gene. The CDR3 is 16 amino acids. The CDR3 coding sequence is TGTGCCAGCAGTCCCCTGATAGCGGGATCCTCCTACGAGCAGTACTTC. Translating gives CASSPLIAGSSYEQYF.

This clone was seen only once. This sequence joins TRBV11-2 and TRBJ1-5, with D perhaps matching TRBD1 (5 bases). V gave up 5 bases and J gave up 0 bases, with 11 bases separating them. The CDR3 sequence is 15 residues long. Germline values: CDR1 SGHAT, CDR2 FQNNGV. The CDR3, as DNA: TGTGCCAGCAGCCTCGGGACTGCTAGCAATCAGCCCCAGCATTTT. Its protein product is CASSLGTASNQPQHF.

The chain couples TRBV4-3 to TRBJ1-2; D is unresolved. The CDR3 has 15 amino acids. Looked up from germline, CDR1 is LGHNA and CDR2 is YSLEER. V shed 1 base and J shed 0 bases, with 9 bases lying between them. CDR3: CASSQGWQANYGYTF. The DNA for the CDR3 is TGCGCCAGCAGCCAAGGGTGGCAAGCTAACTATGGCTACACCTTC.

This chain uses TRBV18 with TRBJ1-2; TRBD1 agrees at 10 bases. The V segment lost 1 base and the J segment 7 bases; nucleotides outside the gene matches: 9. This CDR3 is built from 16 residues. In germline, CDR1 is KGHSH, CDR2 LQKENI. CDR3 nucleotide sequence: TGTGCCAGCTCACCACTCGACAGGGGGCAGTTCGGTGGCTACACCTTC. Translation gives CASSPLDRGQFGGYTF.